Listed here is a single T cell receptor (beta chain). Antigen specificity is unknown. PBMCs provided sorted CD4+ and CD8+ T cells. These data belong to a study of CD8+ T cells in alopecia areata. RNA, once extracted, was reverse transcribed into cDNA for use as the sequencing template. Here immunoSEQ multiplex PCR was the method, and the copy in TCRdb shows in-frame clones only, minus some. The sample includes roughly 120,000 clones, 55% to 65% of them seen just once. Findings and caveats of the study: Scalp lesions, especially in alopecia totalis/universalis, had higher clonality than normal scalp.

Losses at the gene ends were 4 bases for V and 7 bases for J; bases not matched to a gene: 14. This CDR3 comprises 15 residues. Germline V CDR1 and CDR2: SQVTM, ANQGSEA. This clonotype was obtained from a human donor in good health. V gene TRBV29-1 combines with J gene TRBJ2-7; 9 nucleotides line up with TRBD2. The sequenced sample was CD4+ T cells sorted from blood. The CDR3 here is CSVVERGVVQREQYF. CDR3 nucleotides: TGCAGCGTTGTGGAGCGGGGGGTTGTTCAACGGGAGCAGTACTTC.